This T cell receptor (beta chain) came from a study of cytomegalovirus exposure and HLA in healthy donors (dated by TCRdb to about 2017). The study in broad terms: According to an earlier analysis of around 600 of the donors, roughly 180 million T cells yielded 95 million to 140 million unique TCR beta sequences and roughly 280 Gb of sequence data. The study used immunosequencing to profile the T cell repertoires of approximately 650 subjects and linked those repertoires to cytomegalovirus serostatus. Of the approximately 400 genotyped donors, 75% to 85% were placed in the genetic ancestry cluster associated with self-reported Caucasian donors. A handful of DR-DQ haplotypes were handled as single units for association and clustering because linkage in the cohort was strong. A later genetic analysis took genome-wide SNP genotypes for about 55% of the 666 donors and used that subset as a discovery cohort. In the later analysis, no new phenotypic data were used to find candidate immune exposures; instead, reliance was placed on TCR beta sequences and their occurrence across donors. The study aimed to test whether signatures of past pathogen exposure could be identified by cataloging public T cell receptors. In addition to the first cohort of hundreds of subjects, a separate validation cohort of about 120 different subjects was used. Around 320 gigabases of sequencing data and tens of millions of unique TCR sequences were included in an early release covering around 600 HLA-typed donors. Across around 400 genotyped donors of the cohort, an average of about 240,000 unique TCR beta nucleotide sequences per donor were sequenced, and around 20% of those sequences were non-productive. To predict cytomegalovirus infection status, the study brought together high-throughput TCR immunosequencing, statistical association of individual TCRs with disease status, and machine learning. Every repertoire in the discovery cohort had been generated on one and the same sequencing platform. The number of typed donors differed by locus: about 629-630 for A, B, C, DRB1 and DQB1; approximately 530 for DQA1; approximately 600 for DPA1; and roughly 490 for DPB1. Alongside the repertoire data, information on donor age, sex, ethnicity and CMV serostatus was compiled. HLA typing included class I and class II loci at four-digit resolution. An earlier analysis of 587 of the donors used high-throughput TCR beta sequencing to judge whether each TCR beta V gene segment behaved as functional or pseudogenic. In a later analysis, previously published TCR beta repertoires from about 670 donors were re-analyzed and high-resolution HLA genotyping was added so that TCR occurrence patterns could be studied.

About this clone itself: This clone's antigen is unknown.

Library creation used the immunoSEQ multiplex PCR assay. A mixture of 60 forward primers for TCR Vbeta segments and 13 reverse primers for TCR Jbeta segments was used in the multiplex PCR. A multiplex PCR assay on genomic DNA amplified the CDR3 region of rearranged TCR beta genes. On the Illumina HiSeq System, the amplified TCR beta libraries were sequenced as 87-base-pair reads. In the authors' own workflow: Across the roughly 670 repertoires, a later analysis counted 80 million or so unique TCR beta chains, around 11 million of which were shared by at least two donors. Raw reads were error-corrected and collapsed into unique sequences with a nearest-neighbor algorithm that merged closely related sequences to remove PCR and sequencing errors. Alignment of CDR3 sequences to IMGT reference sequences was used to assign V, D and J gene segments. For a sequence to be retained, a match of at least six nucleotides was required to both a V gene segment and a J gene segment. Rearrangements were classified as productive when the CDR3 lacked stop codons and remained in frame with V and J, and all other rearrangements were classified as non-productive. CDR3 was defined according to IMGT convention as the region running from the second conserved V-encoded cysteine to the conserved J-encoded phenylalanine. In an earlier analysis of approximately 500 of the donors, sequences lacking an unambiguous match to a single V gene segment were excluded. In an earlier analysis of approximately 610 of the donors, V segments were called functional above 56.7% productive rearrangements and were called segregating when the between-donor standard deviation exceeded 5%. A statistical classification framework was developed to diagnose cytomegalovirus status using the catalog of TCR beta chain sequences. In a later analysis, V and J genes were assigned by comparing TCR nucleotide sequences against IMGT/GENE-DB human TR gene sequences. In a later analysis, CDR3 sequences and most-parsimonious VDJ recombination scenarios were assigned using the TCRdist pipeline. A later analysis defined each TCR beta chain by its CDR3 amino acid sequence plus V-gene family, and excluded reads lacking a unique V-gene family. In a later analysis, 450 to 600 highly shared, low-generation-probability nucleotide sequences were removed to address suspected cross-contamination and a sequencing artifact. A later analysis calculated a clonal expansion index for each public chain from normalized within-repertoire ranks of inferred template counts. A later analysis computed generation probabilities with a VDJ recombination model fitted to out-of-frame rearrangements, and checked the results against IGoR. In a later analysis, hypergeometric tests were used to score TCR-TCR, TCR-HLA and TCR-CMV co-occurrence, with a repertoire-size bias correction applied to TCR pairs. To estimate false discovery rates, a later analysis permuted the HLA or CMV assignments 20 times. In a later analysis, co-occurring TCRs were grouped using DBSCAN, with TCRdist sequence similarity added in when clustering inside HLA-allele-positive subsets. Co-occurrence clustering excluded repertoires with fewer than 30,000 or more than 120,000 public chains, plus five with anomalous nucleotide sharing. TCRdb obtained this table from immuneACCESS and retained in-frame rearrangements with V and J assigned. These tables miss some clones; where compared with another copy, unresolved V genes account for less than half of the shortfall, and the remainder is unexplained. Clonal size and the V and J genes are those of that table, whereas D and trimming came from the DNA. The table for this sample shows 68,000 or so clones. Roughly 8% of the sample is taken by the ten largest.

In total, 666 healthy bone marrow donors made up the cohort. At the time of sampling, every cohort member was nominally healthy, though immune exposures that went unrecorded were likely present. The donor tested CMV seropositive and was one of the 289 seropositive cohort members. Every donor gave a peripheral blood sample, and the peripheral blood mononuclear cells from that sample were used for TCR beta sequencing. Genomic DNA extraction from the blood cell samples was performed with the Qiagen DNeasy Blood Extraction Kit. General study outcomes and caveats: The only immune exposure information available for the cohort was CMV serostatus. A total of about 180 TCR beta chains were listed by the study as associated with cytomegalovirus. Some IMGT-functional V segments, including TRBV6-2 and TRBV6-3, could not be distinguished by the 87-base-pair reads and were therefore excluded. A further reported finding was that TCR beta sequences accurately predicted the HLA-A and HLA-B alleles for most subjects in the first cohort. In a later analysis, the rate of TCR association differed among HLA loci, with DRB1 alleles having the most associated TCRs and HLA-C alleles having the fewest. A few of the identified cytomegalovirus-associated TCR beta chains were confirmed in vitro to be specific for cytomegalovirus antigens. A later genetic analysis associated a missense DCLRE1C variant with V-gene and J-gene trimming of TCR beta chains, and an independent cohort replicated the association. In a later analysis, several top co-occurrence clusters were reported to appear linked to parvovirus B19, influenza, CMV and Epstein-Barr virus. The authors suggested that the approach could potentially be extended to other disease states and immunological phenotypes. The presence/absence analyses assumed that sequencing depth was roughly uniform across donors, and that assumption may not be true. A later analysis found that most CMV-associated TCR beta chains appeared HLA-restricted, with HLA associations seemingly driven largely by CMV exposure. The classifier was reported to diagnose cytomegalovirus status with high specificity and sensitivity in both the original cohort and the validation cohort. In an earlier analysis of more than 500 of the donors, most TCR beta V segments appeared in productive rearrangements about 87% or about 30% of the time, broadly matching IMGT annotations. Specific HLA alleles were associated with 15,000 to 20,000 TCR beta sequences at a false discovery rate of 0.05 in a later analysis. A cluster of highly shared sequence variants was judged likely to represent a technical artifact of the sequencing pipeline. HLA typing was unavailable for some donors at each locus, so association tests used only the typed subset. Because counts were too low, 15 or so rarely observed V segments, including chromosome 9 orphons, were excluded from the earlier analysis of some 540 of the donors. In a later analysis, HLA-associated TCR beta chains showed more clonal expansion and lower generation probabilities than non-associated chains that were equally common. Assigning TCR associations to individual alleles was difficult when HLA alleles, especially DR and DQ, strongly co-occurred. Most TCR sequences were seen in very few donors, while some public TCRs were found in many individuals. The cohort was sequenced for TCR beta chains only, and without alpha or paired-chain data the features that could be detected were limited. Linkage disequilibrium might explain the correlated functional status among segregating V segments, but an unknown experimental factor could not be excluded. A later genetic analysis reported fewer N-insertions in productive TCRs among donors in an Asian-associated ancestry cluster than the roughly 620-donor mean.

The CDR3 has 17 amino acids, counting the end cysteine and phenylalanine. Here the CDR3 DNA is all that survives: 51 bases in frame from base 1. According to the germline V gene, CDR1 reads SGHVS and CDR2 reads FQNEAQ. Germline trimming: 4 bases from V, 2 bases from J; junction bases outside gene matches: 9. The source is a female donor in good health and CMV-seropositive. The sample taken for sequencing was PBMCs. The rearranged chain carries TRBV7-8 and TRBJ2-4, and 9 junction bases match TRBD2. In nucleotides, the sequence is TGTGCCAGCAGCTATTTTAGCGGGAGCTCTTCCAAAAACATTCAGTACTTC. The resulting protein is CASSYFSGSSSKNIQYF.